This T cell receptor (beta chain) was retrieved from a study of regulatory T cells in long-lasting Graves disease. Arm-PCR of CDR3 regions and iRepertoire HTBI primers were the basis on which TCR beta libraries were built. TCRdb fed the multiplex PCR reads into MiXCR, producing one record per CDR3 protein. The sample lists hundreds of thousands of distinct CDR3 sequences, roughly 15% occurring once. V was trimmed by 2 bases and J by 2 bases, leaving 10 bases between them. The CDR3 sequence is 15 residues long. Germline values: CDR1 KGHDR, CDR2 SFDVKD. Specified time point: newly diagnosed GD, antithyroid drugs for less than 3 months. Making the TCR library involved RNA that had been extracted from PBMCs. A further study also used this sample, focusing on T cells in Graves' hyperthyroidism and ophthalmopathy.

This chain links TRBV24-1 with TRBJ2-3; D is undetermined. The TCR originated in a woman in her 30s with Graves disease. The starting material was peripheral blood mononuclear cells (PBMCs), obtained at new diagnosis, from a patient treated with antithyroid drugs. The CDR3, as DNA: TGTGCCACCAGTGATTGGGAAAGGGACACAGATACGCAGTATTTT. Residues: CATSDWERDTDTQYF.